Listed below are T cell receptor beta chains from one sample, sequenced in a study of shared clonotypes between healthy human individuals. TCRdb's copy holds only in-frame clones and misses some; the assay was immunoSEQ multiplex PCR. Of about 2.1 million clones listed, 93% are singletons. Sequencing used naive CD8+ T cells from PBMCs. The source of these receptors is a man younger than 35 in good health. Some clones in this sample may be carry-over from other donors' samples. CDR3s include the opening cysteine and the closing phenylalanine or tryptophan. The order of the fields is J gene, V gene, D gene, clone size, CDR3 DNA, CDR3 protein. The D gene is left open where the match is weak. Clone size, where shown, is once, few, many, or a class for clones that have expanded.

>TRBJ1-5|TRBV27|.|.
TGTGCCAGCAGTTTTCGAGATATGAATCAGCCCCAGCATTTT
CASSFRDMNQPQHF
>TRBJ2-3|TRBV28|TRBD2|.
TGTGCCAGCAGTTTCGGCGGGGGGCGCACAGATACGCAGTATTTT
CASSFGGGRTDTQYF
>TRBJ2-1|TRBV7-9|TRBD2|.
TGTGCCAGCAGCACACTGATGGGACTAGCCGGTGAGCAGTTCTTC
CASSTLMGLAGEQFF
>TRBJ2-5|TRBV19|.|.
TGTGCCAGTAGAAAGGACACTTTTGGCGAGACCCAGTACTTC
CASRKDTFGETQYF
>TRBJ2-7|TRBV7-6|.|.
TGTGCCAGCAGCCAATCCCGCCTATTCTCCTACGAGCAGTACTTC
CASSQSRLFSYEQYF
>TRBJ1-1|TRBV7-9|.|.
TGTGCCAGCAGCCAAGATGGTGGGGATGAAGCTTTCTTT
CASSQDGGDEAFF
>TRBJ2-3|TRBV6-1|.|.
TGTGCCAGCCAGGACGCCCTTTTGACAGATACGCAGTATTTT
CASQDALLTDTQYF
>TRBJ2-1|TRBV7-3|TRBD1|.
TGTGCCAGCAGCCCTGGGGACAGTACGATAGATGAGCAGTTCTTC
CASSPGDSTIDEQFF
>TRBJ2-2|TRBV10-3|.|.
TGTGCCATCATGGAGGGGACCGGGGAGCTGTTTTTT
CAIMEGTGELFF
>TRBJ1-1|TRBV19|.|few
TGTGCCTCCCCAGGGGAGGGTGGTGAAGCTTTCTTT
CASPGEGGEAFF
>TRBJ1-5|TRBV7-9|.|.
TGTGCCAGCAGCTTAGAAGATTATAGCAATCAGCCCCAGCATTTT
CASSLEDYSNQPQHF
>TRBJ2-7|TRBV27|.|few
TGTGCCAGCAGTTTTGGGCGGGCCTACGAGCAGTACTTC
CASSFGRAYEQYF
>TRBJ2-2|TRBV6-5|.|.
TGTGCCAGCAGTGCAGGGTATCTCGGGGAGCTGTTTTTT
CASSAGYLGELFF
>TRBJ1-1|TRBV5-4|TRBD1|.
TGTGCCAGCAGCTTGGGGGACAGGGGGCAGACTGAAGCTTTCTTT
CASSLGDRGQTEAFF
>TRBJ2-4|TRBV9|.|.
TGTGCCAGCAGCCCCGGCGGGCCCAAAAACATTCAGTACTTC
CASSPGGPKNIQYF
>TRBJ2-7|TRBV10-3|TRBD1|.
TGTGCCATCAGTGAGGCGCGGACAGGGCCTCCCGGCGAGCAGTACTTC
CAISEARTGPPGEQYF
>TRBJ2-1|TRBV28|TRBD2|.
TGTGCCAGCAGGGGAGTTGGGACTAGGCACAATGAGCAGTTCTTC
CASRGVGTRHNEQFF
>TRBJ2-5|TRBV7-6|TRBD2|.
TGTGCCAGCAGCTCCACCAGACTAGCGGGAGCCCAAGAGACCCAGTACTTC
CASSSTRLAGAQETQYF
>TRBJ2-5|TRBV28|TRBD1|.
TGTGCCAGCAGTTCACCGGGACAGGGGTTTCAAGAGACCCAGTACTTC
CASSSPGQGFQETQYF
>TRBJ1-2|TRBV4-1|TRBD1|.
TGCGCCAGCAGCCAAACTCGGACAGGGGTTGGGTATGGCTACACCTTC
CASSQTRTGVGYGYTF
>TRBJ2-5|TRBV27|TRBD2|.
TGTGCCAGCAGATTGGGACTAGCGGGAGGAGGGGGAGAGACCCAGTACTTC
CASRLGLAGGGGETQYF
>TRBJ2-3|TRBV5-5|.|.
TGTGCCAGCAACTATGAGACCGCCCGAAGATCCACAGATACGCAGTATTTT
CASNYETARRSTDTQYF
>TRBJ1-4|TRBV15|TRBD1|.
TGTGCCACCAGAGACAGGGGCACTAATGAAAAACTGTTTTTT
CATRDRGTNEKLFF
>TRBJ1-5|TRBV9|.|few
TGTGCCAGCAGCGTAGACGGCGTTCAGCCCCAGCATTTT
CASSVDGVQPQHF
>TRBJ1-1|TRBV4-1|.|.
TGCGCCAGCAGCCAAGGGGAGGGTGAAGCTTTCTTT
CASSQGEGEAFF
>TRBJ2-5|TRBV7-7|TRBD2|once
TGTGCCAGCAGCCCGGGCACTAGCGGTCAAGAGACCCAGTACTTC
CASSPGTSGQETQYF
>TRBJ2-1|TRBV4-1|.|.
TGCGCCAGCAGCCACCGGGACTCTTATGAGCAGTTCTTC
CASSHRDSYEQFF
>TRBJ2-3|TRBV29-1|.|.
TGCAGCGTTGAGGCGGCAGCGCATGCCCAAGATACGCAGTATTTT
CSVEAAAHAQDTQYF
>TRBJ2-2|TRBV2|.|.
TGTGCCAGCAGTGAAGCGCGAGGGGAGCTGTTTTTT
CASSEARGELFF
>TRBJ1-5|TRBV28|.|.
TGTGCCATTGATCAGGGGCCCAATCAGCCCCAGCATTTT
CAIDQGPNQPQHF
>TRBJ2-7|TRBV9|TRBD2|once
TGTGCCAGCAGCCCCCGGGCTAGCGGGCTTTACGAGCAGTACTTC
CASSPRASGLYEQYF
>TRBJ1-2|TRBV11-2|TRBD1|.
TGTGCCAGCAGCTTCCTCCCTCACCCGGCAGGGGGCCTGGATGGCTACACCTTC
CASSFLPHPAGGLDGYTF
>TRBJ2-1|TRBV4-1|.|.
TGCGCCAGCAGCCCTGATATGGCACCTTACAATGAGCAGTTCTTC
CASSPDMAPYNEQFF
>TRBJ2-1|TRBV29-1|.|.
TGCAGCGTGGACAGTTTCGGTGAGCAGTTCTTC
CSVDSFGEQFF
>TRBJ2-7|TRBV28|TRBD1|.
TGTGCCAGCAGTTATGGGACAGGGGGTTGGGACTCCTACGAGCAGTACTTC
CASSYGTGGWDSYEQYF